These 14 T cell receptor beta chains were sequenced from one sample in a study of T cell repertoires in cytomegalovirus infection. TCRdb re-analysed the reads in MiXCR, keeping a single row per CDR3 protein. The sample has hundreds of thousands of distinct CDR3 sequences, around a third seen once. No antigen has been identified for these receptors. This material consisted of cultured CD8+ T cells from PBMCs, taken from culture after CMV antigen stimulation. The receptors originated from a human donor in good health (CMV status not recorded). Some clones in this sample may be carry-over from other donors' samples.

Concerning this clonotype itself: This may come from a read error, since a much larger clone is one base off. The rearrangement uses TRBV7-9 and TRBJ2-3; no definite D call. Germline assignment: CDR1 SEHNR and CDR2 FQNEAQ (reference sequence). The length of the CDR3 is 15 residues. CDR3 nucleotides: TGTGCCAGCAGCTTTTTCGGCGATTTCGGAGATATGCAGTATTTT. Its protein is CASSFFGDFGDMQYF.

To note about this clonotype: This may stem from a read error, because a much larger clone lies one nucleotide away. V gene TRBV7-2 combines with J gene TRBJ2-7; D is unclear. The germline CDR1 and CDR2 sequences are SGHTA and FQGNSA. The CDR3 has 13 residues. As DNA, the CDR3 is TGTGCCTGCAGCTTAGACTCAGGAACGGAGCAGTACTTC. Translated, it gives CACSLDSGTEQYF.

The chain recombines TRBV12-3 or TRBV12-4 with TRBJ1-2; TRBD1 matches at 7 bases. Trimming at V came to 6 bases and at J to 9 bases, leaving 10 bases not matched to a gene. This CDR3 comprises 13 residues. CDR3 nucleotide sequence: TGTGCCAGCAGACCGGGACAGTTGATTAGCTACACCTTC. As protein: CASRPGQLISYTF.

This chain links TRBV14 with TRBJ2-2, with TRBD1 matching 10 bases. Germline CDR1 is SGHDN and CDR2 is FVKESK. The CDR3 loop spans 16 amino acids. The ends lost 7 bases at V and 4 bases at J; junction bases unmatched: 9. This CDR3 is CASNRDRGPVTGELFF. CDR3 sequence (DNA): TGTGCCAGCAACCGAGACAGGGGGCCTGTCACCGGGGAGCTGTTTTTT.

The V and J genes are TRBV6-6 and TRBJ1-5; no clear D. Looked up from germline, CDR1 is MNHNY and CDR2 is SVGAGI (reference sequence). The CDR3 extends over 16 amino acids. V was cut by 0 bases and J by 0 bases, with 9 bases left in between. The CDR3 bases are TGTGCCAGCAGTTACTCAGGGATGTATAGCAATCAGCCCCAGCATTTT. It specifies CASSYSGMYSNQPQHF.

The chain joins TRBV7-9 to TRBJ2-2; tentative D call: TRBD2 (6 bases). V shed 10 bases and J shed 6 bases, with 15 bases lying between them. Germline lookup yields CDR1 SEHNR and CDR2 FQNEAQ (reference sequence). The CDR3 extends over 13 amino acids. The CDR3: CATPLGGAGELFF. In DNA form, the CDR3 reads TGTGCCACCCCTTTGGGGGGTGCCGGGGAGCTGTTTTTT.

The chain carries TRBV5-4 and TRBJ1-2; D perhaps matches TRBD1 (6 bases). V was cut by 0 bases and J by 5 bases, with 11 bases left in between. Germline values: CDR1 SGHNT, CDR2 YYREEE (reference sequence). This CDR3 has 14 residues. CDR3 nucleotide sequence: TGTGCCAGCAGCTTGGAGGGGGGCCCATATGGCTACACCTTC. Residues: CASSLEGGPYGYTF.

There are many counts of this clonotype. The chain is built from TRBV27 and TRBJ1-3; D unclear. The germline CDR1 and CDR2 sequences are MNHEY and SMNVEV (reference sequence). Deletions cut 5 bases from V and 1 base from J, with 6 bases between. The CDR3 loop spans 13 amino acids. The CDR3 region has the DNA TGTGCCAGCAGTGCGGGGTCTGGAAACACCATATATTTT. This gives the protein CASSAGSGNTIYF.

The rearrangement joins TRBV27 to TRBJ1-5; 11 positions match TRBD1. V dropped 6 bases and J dropped 2; count of bases not matched to a gene: 15. CDR3 length: 19 amino acids. CDR1 is MNHEY, CDR2 SMNVEV, per germline (reference sequence). The CDR3 reads CASSNVGTGGFYGNQPQHF. CDR3 DNA: TGTGCCAGCAGCAACGTGGGGACAGGGGGGTTTTATGGCAATCAGCCCCAGCATTTT.

Note on this clonotype: A much larger clone differs by one base, so this may be a read error. The genes are TRBV7-6 and TRBJ2-7; D possibly corresponds to TRBD2 (5 bases). Germline-derived CDR1 and CDR2 are SGHVS and FNYEAQ. This CDR3 comprises 14 residues. The CDR3 region has the DNA TGTGCCAGCAGCCCAGAGGACTTCTCCTACGTGCAGTACTTC. Translated: CASSPEDFSYVQYF.

This clonotype was seen more than once but under ten times. The V and J genes are TRBV5-6 and TRBJ2-5, with a possible D match to TRBD2 (5 bases). CDR3 size: 15 residues. The germline gives CDR1 SGHDT, CDR2 YYEEEE. Between the trimmed V and J ends, which lost 3 bases and 5 bases, there was a span of 17 bases. CDR3 region: CASSSPPGFGETQYF. The CDR3 DNA sequence: TGTGCCAGCAGCTCCCCCCCGGGATTCGGGGAGACCCAGTACTTC.

The V and J genes are TRBV20-1 and TRBJ1-4; the D is unclear. In germline, CDR1 is DFQATT, CDR2 SNEGSKA (reference sequence). V lost 3 bases and J 8 bases, leaving 13 bases between the germline ends. The length of the CDR3 is 13 residues. The CDR3 region has the DNA TGCAGTGCTAGTTCGGATACGGGGGAAAAACTGTTTTTT. Its protein is CSASSDTGEKLFF.

The chain joins TRBV25-1 to TRBJ1-2, with D possibly TRBD1 on 5 matching bases. The CDR3 runs to 14 residues. V lost 0 bases and J lost 2, with 7 bases in between. Looked up from germline, CDR1 is MGHDK and CDR2 is SYGVNS. For the CDR3, the DNA is TGTGCCAGCAGTGAATACGGGGCGAACTATGGCTACACCTTC. It encodes CASSEYGANYGYTF.

This chain links TRBV3-1 with TRBJ1-6; 9 positions match TRBD1. The germline V gene has CDR1 LGHDT and CDR2 YNNKEL (reference sequence). The CDR3 has 14 residues. Losses at the gene ends were 6 bases for V and 7 bases for J; bases not matched to a gene: 4. DNA of the CDR3: TGTGCCAGCAGACCAACAGGGGGCAATTCACCCCTCCACTTT. Its translation is CASRPTGGNSPLHF.